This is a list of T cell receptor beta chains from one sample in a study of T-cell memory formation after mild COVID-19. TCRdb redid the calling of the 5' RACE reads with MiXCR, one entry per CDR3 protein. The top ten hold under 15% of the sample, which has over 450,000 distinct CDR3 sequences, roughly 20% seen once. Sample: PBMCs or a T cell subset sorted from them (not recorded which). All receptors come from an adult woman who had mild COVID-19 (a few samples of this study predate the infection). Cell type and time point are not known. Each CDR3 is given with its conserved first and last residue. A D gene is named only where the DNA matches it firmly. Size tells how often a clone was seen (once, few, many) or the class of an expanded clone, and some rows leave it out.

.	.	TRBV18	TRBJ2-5	CASSPSSGQETQYF	TGTGCCAGCTCACCGTCAAGTGGTCAAGAGACCCAGTACTTC
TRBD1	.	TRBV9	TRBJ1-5	CASSDTGTGYEPQHF	TGTGCCAGCAGTGATACCGGGACAGGGTACGAGCCCCAGCATTTT
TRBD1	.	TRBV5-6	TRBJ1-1	CATIGPGQLNTEAFF	TGTGCCACAATCGGCCCGGGACAGCTGAACACTGAAGCTTTCTTT
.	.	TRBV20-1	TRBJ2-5	CSSNRDTTQYF	TGCAGCAGTAACAGGGATACGACCCAGTACTTC
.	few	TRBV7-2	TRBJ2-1	CASSPGQSLYEQFF	TGTGCCAGCAGCCCGGGCCAGAGTTTGTACGAGCAGTTCTTC
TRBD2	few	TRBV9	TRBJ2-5	CASSVIAGAKETQYF	TGTGCCAGCAGCGTGATAGCGGGGGCCAAAGAGACCCAGTACTTC
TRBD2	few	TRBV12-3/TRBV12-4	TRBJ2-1	CASRRLAGGRDEQFF	TGTGCCAGCAGAAGACTAGCGGGAGGGCGTGATGAGCAGTTCTTC
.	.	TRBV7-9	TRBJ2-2	CASSVWTASNTGELFF	TGTGCCAGCAGCGTCTGGACAGCCTCGAACACCGGGGAGCTGTTTTTT
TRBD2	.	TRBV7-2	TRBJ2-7	CASRGGGTLEQYF	TGTGCCAGCCGTGGGGGGGGAACCTTGGAGCAGTACTTC
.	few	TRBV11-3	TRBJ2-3	CASSLGGWAPADTDTQYF	TGTGCCAGCAGCTTAGGGGGCTGGGCCCCGGCAGACACAGATACGCAGTATTTT
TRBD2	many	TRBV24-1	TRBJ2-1	CATSSPAGVRMNEQFF	TGTGCCACCTCGTCGCCAGCGGGAGTGAGGATGAATGAGCAGTTCTTC
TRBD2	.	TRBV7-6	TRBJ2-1	CASSILAGVYEQFF	TGTGCCAGCAGCATACTAGCGGGAGTTTATGAGCAGTTCTTC
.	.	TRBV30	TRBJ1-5	CASSPGGMGQGQPQHF	TGTGCCTCCTCTCCCGGGGGTATGGGTCAGGGTCAGCCCCAGCATTTT
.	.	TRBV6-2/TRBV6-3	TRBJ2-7	CASGFREQYF	TGTGCCAGCGGGTTCCGCGAGCAGTACTTC
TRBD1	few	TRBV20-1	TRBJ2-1	CSARDLRGGSGYEQFF	TGCAGTGCTAGAGACCTGAGAGGGGGCTCAGGGTATGAGCAGTTCTTC
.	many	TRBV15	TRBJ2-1	CATSNVRGRQVYNEQFF	TGTGCCACCAGCAACGTTCGTGGTAGGCAGGTCTACAATGAGCAGTTCTTC
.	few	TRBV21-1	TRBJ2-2	CASAVNPQGIDTGELFF	TGTGCCAGCGCGGTGAACCCACAGGGAATCGACACCGGGGAGCTGTTTTTT
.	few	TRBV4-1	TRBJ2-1	CASSQGGKSSYNEQFF	TGCGCCAGCAGCCAAGGTGGCAAGAGCTCCTACAATGAGCAGTTCTTC
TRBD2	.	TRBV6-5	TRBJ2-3	CASSLSGSGTDTQYF	TGTGCCAGCAGCCTTAGCGGGAGCGGCACAGATACGCAGTATTTT
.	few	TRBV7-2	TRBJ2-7	CASSLGGGRRSYEQYF	TGTGCCAGCAGCCTAGGGGGTGGACGAAGGTCCTACGAGCAGTACTTC
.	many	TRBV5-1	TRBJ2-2	CASSVGDTGELFF	TGCGCCAGCAGCGTAGGAGACACCGGGGAGCTGTTTTTT
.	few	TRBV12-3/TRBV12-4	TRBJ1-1	CASSSPRTANTEAFF	TGTGCCAGCAGTTCCCCCAGGACAGCGAACACTGAAGCTTTCTTT
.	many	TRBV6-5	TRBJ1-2	CASSETNNYGYTF	TGTGCCAGCAGTGAGACGAATAACTATGGCTACACCTTC